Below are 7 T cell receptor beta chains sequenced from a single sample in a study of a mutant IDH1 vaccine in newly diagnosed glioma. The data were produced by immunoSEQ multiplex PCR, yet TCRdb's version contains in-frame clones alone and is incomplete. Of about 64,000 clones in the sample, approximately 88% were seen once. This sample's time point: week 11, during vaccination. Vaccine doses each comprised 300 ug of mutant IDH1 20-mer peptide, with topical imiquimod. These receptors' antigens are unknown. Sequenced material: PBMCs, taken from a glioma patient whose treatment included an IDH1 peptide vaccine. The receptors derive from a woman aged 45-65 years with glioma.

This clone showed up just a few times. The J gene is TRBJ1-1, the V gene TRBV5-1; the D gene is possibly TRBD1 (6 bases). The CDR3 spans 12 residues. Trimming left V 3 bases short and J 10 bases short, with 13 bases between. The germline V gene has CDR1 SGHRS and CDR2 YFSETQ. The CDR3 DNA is TGCGCCAGCAGCTCGGAGGGGGTGGGAGCTTTCTTT. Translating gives CASSSEGVGAFF.

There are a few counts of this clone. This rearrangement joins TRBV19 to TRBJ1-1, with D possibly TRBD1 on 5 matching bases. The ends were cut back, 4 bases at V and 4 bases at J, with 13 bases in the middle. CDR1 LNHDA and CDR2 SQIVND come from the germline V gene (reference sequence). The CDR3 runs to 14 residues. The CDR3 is CASSKAGSGTEAFF. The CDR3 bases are TGTGCCAGTAGTAAGGCAGGGTCAGGCACTGAAGCTTTCTTT.

This chain's CDR3 is CASSWGRQLGTEAFF. DNA of the CDR3: TGTGCCAGCAGTTGGGGGCGCCAATTGGGTACTGAAGCTTTCTTT. This chain joins TRBV2 and TRBJ1-1; TRBD1 might be the D (6 bases). The V and J ends lost 5 bases and 5 bases respectively, with 18 bases between them. From germline, CDR1 is SNHLY and CDR2 FYNNEI. This CDR3 has 15 amino acids.

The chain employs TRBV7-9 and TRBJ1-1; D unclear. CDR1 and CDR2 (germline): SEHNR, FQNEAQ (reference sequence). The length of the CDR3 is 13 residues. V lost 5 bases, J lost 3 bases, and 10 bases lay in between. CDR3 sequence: CASSPGGYTEAFF. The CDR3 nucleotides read TGTGCCAGCAGCCCCGGTGGGTACACTGAAGCTTTCTTT.

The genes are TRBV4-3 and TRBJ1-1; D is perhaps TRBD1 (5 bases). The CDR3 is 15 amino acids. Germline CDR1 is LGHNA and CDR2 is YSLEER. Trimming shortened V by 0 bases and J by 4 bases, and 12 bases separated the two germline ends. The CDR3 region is CASSQEQGISTEAFF. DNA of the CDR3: TGCGCCAGCAGCCAAGAGCAGGGTATCAGCACTGAAGCTTTCTTT.

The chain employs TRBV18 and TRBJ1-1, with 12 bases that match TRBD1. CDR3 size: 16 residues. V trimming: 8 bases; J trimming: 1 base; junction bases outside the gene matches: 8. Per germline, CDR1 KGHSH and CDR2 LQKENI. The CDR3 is CASLAGTGGRNTEAFF. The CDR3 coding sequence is TGTGCCAGCCTCGCCGGGACAGGGGGCCGGAACACTGAAGCTTTCTTT.

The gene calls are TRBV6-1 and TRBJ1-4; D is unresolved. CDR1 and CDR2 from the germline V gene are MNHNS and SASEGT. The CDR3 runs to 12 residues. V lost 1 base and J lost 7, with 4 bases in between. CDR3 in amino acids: CASSEGGEKLFF. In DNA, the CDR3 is TGTGCCAGCAGTGAAGGAGGTGAAAAACTGTTTTTT.